Following are 5 T cell receptor beta chains from one sample sequenced in a study of chemoradiotherapy in HPV16-positive cancers. Generated by immunoSEQ multiplex PCR, the TCRdb table keeps only in-frame clones and is missing some. The profile covers about 7,800 clones, with about 63% appearing a single time and roughly 31% taken by the ten largest. This specimen was collected from a patient who underwent chemoradiotherapy. The source is a human donor with HPV-associated anogenital cancer.

This clone was picked up a small number of times. The V and J genes are TRBV9 and TRBJ2-7; maybe TRBD2 (5 bases). V lost 4 bases and J lost 5, with 19 bases in between. From germline, CDR1 is SGDLS and CDR2 YYNGEE. There are 15 residues in the CDR3. Here the CDR3 DNA reads TGTGCCAGCAGCCCAACGGGGAACGCGAAGAACGAGCAGTACTTC. It is translated as CASSPTGNAKNEQYF.

The gene calls are TRBV5-1 and TRBJ2-3, with 12 bases aligning to TRBD2. V lost 0 bases, J lost 0 bases, and 8 bases stayed unmatched. Per the germline V gene, CDR1 is SGHRS and CDR2 is YFSETQ. This CDR3 region has 19 residues. The CDR3 is CASSLALAGGPSSTDTQYF. The DNA for the CDR3 is TGCGCCAGCAGCTTGGCCCTAGCGGGAGGGCCATCTAGCACAGATACGCAGTATTTT.

The CDR3 reads CASSLDQYEQYF. For the CDR3, the DNA is TGTGCCAGCAGCTTAGATCAGTACGAGCAGTACTTC. The V and J genes are TRBV11-2 and TRBJ2-7; D is unclear. CDR3 length: 12 amino acids. V was clipped by 0 bases and J by 4 bases, with 4 bases between them. Germline V gene data show CDR1 as SGHAT and CDR2 as FQNNGV. The full variable domain, completed using reference TRBV11-2 and TRBJ2-7, is EAGVAQSPRYKIIEKRQSVAFWCNPISGHATLYWYQQILGQGPKLLIQFQNNGVVDDSQLPKDRFSAERLKGVDSTLKIQPAKLEDSAVYLCASSLDQYEQYFGPGTRLTVT.

V gene TRBV7-9 combines with J gene TRBJ2-5, with a tentative D call TRBD2 (6 bases). Germline loops: CDR1 SEHNR, CDR2 FQNEAQ (reference sequence). The V end lost 5 bases, the J end lost 5 bases, and 18 bases lay between the germline ends. The CDR3 runs 15 residues. CDR3 loop: CASSLRDGRAETQYF. In DNA, the CDR3 is TGTGCCAGCAGCCTAAGGGACGGGAGAGCGGAGACCCAGTACTTC.

V and J are TRBV4-1 and TRBJ1-2; weak D call: TRBD1 (6 bases). Trimming pared 4 bases from V and 7 bases from J, leaving 22 bases between. The CDR3 spans 16 residues. The germline V gene encodes CDR1 MGHRA and CDR2 YSYEKL. The CDR3 region is CASSLEGTRNSLGYTF. DNA for the CDR3: TGCGCCAGCAGCCTAGAGGGGACACGGAATAGTCTTGGCTACACCTTC.